This TCR beta chain was identified during a study of shared T cell receptors in the human thymus. This clone was detected once. TCRdb keeps only in-frame clones here, not all; method: immunoSEQ multiplex PCR. There are about 730,000 clones in the sample; approximately 85% occur only once, and under 0.012% lies in the top ten. Another study also made use of these data, one on human thymus T cells.

The TCR sequence derives from a girl under two years old with a congenital heart defect. Source material: thymocytes.

The CDR3 loop is CASSRRLSNQPQHF. The DNA of the CDR3 is TGTGCCAGCAGCCGACGACTTAGCAATCAGCCCCAGCATTTT. The gene calls are TRBV28 and TRBJ1-5; no clear D. CDR1 and CDR2 from the germline V gene are MDHEN and SYDVKM. The germline V and J ends were trimmed by 6 bases and 0 bases, with 9 bases remaining between them. This CDR3 has 14 amino acids.